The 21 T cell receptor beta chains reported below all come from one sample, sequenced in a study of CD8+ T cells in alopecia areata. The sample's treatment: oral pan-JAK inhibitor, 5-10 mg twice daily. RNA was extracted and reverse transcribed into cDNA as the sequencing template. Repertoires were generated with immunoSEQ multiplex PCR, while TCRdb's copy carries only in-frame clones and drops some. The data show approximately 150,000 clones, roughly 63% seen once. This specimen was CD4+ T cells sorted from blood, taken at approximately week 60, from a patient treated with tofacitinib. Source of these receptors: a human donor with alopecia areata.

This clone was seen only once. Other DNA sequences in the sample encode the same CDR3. This chain's CDR3 is CASSLSSGGYTF. CDR3 DNA: TGTGCCAGCAGCTTATCCTCGGGTGGCTACACCTTC. The chain recombines TRBV7-9 with TRBJ1-2, with unresolved D. Trimming stripped 2 bases from V and 7 bases from J, with 8 bases between. This CDR3 spans 12 amino acids. Looked up from germline, CDR1 is SEHNR and CDR2 is FQNEAQ (reference sequence).

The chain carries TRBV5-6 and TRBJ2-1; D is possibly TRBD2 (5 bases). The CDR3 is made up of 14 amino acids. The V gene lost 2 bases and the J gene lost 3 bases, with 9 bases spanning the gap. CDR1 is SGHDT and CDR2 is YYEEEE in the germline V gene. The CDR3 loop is CASSLLGDYNEQFF. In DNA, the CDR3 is TGTGCCAGCAGCTTACTCGGGGACTACAATGAGCAGTTCTTC.

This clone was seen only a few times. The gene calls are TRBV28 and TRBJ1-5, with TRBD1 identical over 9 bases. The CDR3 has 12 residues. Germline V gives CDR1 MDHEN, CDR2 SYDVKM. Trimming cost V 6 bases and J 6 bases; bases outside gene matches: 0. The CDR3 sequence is CASRTGGQPQHF. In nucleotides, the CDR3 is TGTGCCAGCAGGACAGGGGGTCAGCCCCAGCATTTT.

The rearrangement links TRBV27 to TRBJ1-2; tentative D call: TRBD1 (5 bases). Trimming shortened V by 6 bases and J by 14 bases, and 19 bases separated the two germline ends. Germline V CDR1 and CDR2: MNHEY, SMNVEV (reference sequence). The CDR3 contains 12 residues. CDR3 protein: CASSSGPLRWTF. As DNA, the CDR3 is TGTGCCAGCAGCTCGGGGCCTCTCCGCTGGACCTTC.

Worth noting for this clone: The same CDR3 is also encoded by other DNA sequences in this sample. The CDR3 sequence: CASSHQETQYF. DNA for the CDR3: TGTGCCAGCTCACACCAAGAGACCCAGTACTTC. The chain links TRBV18 to TRBJ2-5; the D is unclear. The germline V gene has CDR1 KGHSH and CDR2 LQKENI. The CDR3 spans 11 residues. V was cut by 4 bases and J by 0 bases, with 0 bases left in between.

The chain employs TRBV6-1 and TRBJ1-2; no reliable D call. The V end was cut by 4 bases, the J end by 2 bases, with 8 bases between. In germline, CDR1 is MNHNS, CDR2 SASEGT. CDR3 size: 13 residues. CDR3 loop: CASSATGNYGYTF. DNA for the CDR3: TGTGCCAGCAGTGCGACGGGGAACTATGGCTACACCTTC.

CDR3 in DNA: TGCGCCAGCAGCCAAGATACGGCAAGAGTCAACACTGAAGCTTTCTTT. Protein sequence: CASSQDTARVNTEAFF. The chain recombines TRBV4-1 with TRBJ1-1; no definite D call. V gave up 0 bases and J gave up 2 bases, with 13 bases separating them. Germline CDR1 is MGHRA and CDR2 is YSYEKL. The CDR3 contains 16 residues.

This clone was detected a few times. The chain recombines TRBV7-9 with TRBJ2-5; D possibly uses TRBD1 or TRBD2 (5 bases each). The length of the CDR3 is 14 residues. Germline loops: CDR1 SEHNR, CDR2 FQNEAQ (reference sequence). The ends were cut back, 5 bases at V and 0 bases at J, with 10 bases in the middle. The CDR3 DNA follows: TGTGCCAGCAGCGCCGGGACCCACCAAGAGACCCAGTACTTC. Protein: CASSAGTHQETQYF.

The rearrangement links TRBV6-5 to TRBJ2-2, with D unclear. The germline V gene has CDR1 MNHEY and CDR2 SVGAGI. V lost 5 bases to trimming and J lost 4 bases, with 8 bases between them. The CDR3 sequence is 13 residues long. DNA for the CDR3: TGTGCCAGCAGTGCTCCCCTCACCGGGGAGCTGTTTTTT. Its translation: CASSAPLTGELFF.

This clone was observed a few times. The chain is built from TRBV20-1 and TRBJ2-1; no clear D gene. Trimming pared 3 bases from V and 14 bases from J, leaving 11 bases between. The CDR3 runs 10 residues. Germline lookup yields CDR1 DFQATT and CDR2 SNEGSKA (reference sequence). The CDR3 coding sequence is TGCAGTGCTAGGCTTAGAATAGAGTTCTTC. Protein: CSARLRIEFF.

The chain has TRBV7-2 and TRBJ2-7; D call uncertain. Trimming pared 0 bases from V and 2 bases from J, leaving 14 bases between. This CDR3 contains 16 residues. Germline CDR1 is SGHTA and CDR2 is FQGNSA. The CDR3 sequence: CASSLAHGPATYEQYF. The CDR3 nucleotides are TGTGCCAGCAGCTTAGCGCATGGCCCTGCTACCTACGAGCAGTACTTC.

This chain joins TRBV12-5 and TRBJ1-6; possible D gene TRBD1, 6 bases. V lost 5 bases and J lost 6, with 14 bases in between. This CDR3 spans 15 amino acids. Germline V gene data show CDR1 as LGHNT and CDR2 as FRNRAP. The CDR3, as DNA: TGTGCTAGTGGTCGACCGGGACAAGTTAATTCACCCCTCCACTTT. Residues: CASGRPGQVNSPLHF.

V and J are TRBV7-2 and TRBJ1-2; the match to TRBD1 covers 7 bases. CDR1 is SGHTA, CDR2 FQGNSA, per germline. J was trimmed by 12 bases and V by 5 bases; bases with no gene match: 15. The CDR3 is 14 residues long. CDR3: CASSPGTAFLEDTF. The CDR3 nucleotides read TGTGCCAGCAGCCCGGGGACAGCCTTTCTAGAGGACACCTTC.

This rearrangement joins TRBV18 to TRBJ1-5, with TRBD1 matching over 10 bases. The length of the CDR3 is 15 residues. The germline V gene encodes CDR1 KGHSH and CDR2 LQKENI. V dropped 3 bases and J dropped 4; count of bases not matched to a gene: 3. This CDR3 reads CASSPGTGENQPQHF. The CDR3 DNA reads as TGTGCCAGCTCACCTGGGACAGGGGAGAATCAGCCCCAGCATTTT. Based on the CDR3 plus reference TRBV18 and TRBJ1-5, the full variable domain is NAGVMQNPRHLVRRRGQEARLRCSPMKGHSHVYWYRQLPEEGLKFMVYLQKENIIDESGMPKERFSAEFPKEGPSILRIQQVVRGDSAAYFCASSPGTGENQPQHFGDGTRLSIL.

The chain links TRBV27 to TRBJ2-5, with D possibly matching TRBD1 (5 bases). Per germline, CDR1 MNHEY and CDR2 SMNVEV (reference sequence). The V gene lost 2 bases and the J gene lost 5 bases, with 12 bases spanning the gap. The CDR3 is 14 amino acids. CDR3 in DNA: TGTGCCAGCAGTTTAGTGGCAGGGCTGGAGACCCAGTACTTC. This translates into CASSLVAGLETQYF.

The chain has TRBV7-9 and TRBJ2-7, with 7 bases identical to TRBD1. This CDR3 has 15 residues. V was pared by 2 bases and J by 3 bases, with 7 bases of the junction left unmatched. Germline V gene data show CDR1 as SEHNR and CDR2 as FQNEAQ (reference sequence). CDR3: CASSLTGTESYEQYF. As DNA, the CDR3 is TGTGCCAGCAGCTTAACCGGGACAGAGAGCTACGAGCAGTACTTC.

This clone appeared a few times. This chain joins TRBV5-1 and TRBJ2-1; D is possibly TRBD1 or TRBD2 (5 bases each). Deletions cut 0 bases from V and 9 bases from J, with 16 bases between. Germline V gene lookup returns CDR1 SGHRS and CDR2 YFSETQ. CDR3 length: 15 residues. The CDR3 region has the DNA TGCGCCAGCAGCTTGGATAGGGACGCACAAGGTGAGCAGTTCTTC. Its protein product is CASSLDRDAQGEQFF.

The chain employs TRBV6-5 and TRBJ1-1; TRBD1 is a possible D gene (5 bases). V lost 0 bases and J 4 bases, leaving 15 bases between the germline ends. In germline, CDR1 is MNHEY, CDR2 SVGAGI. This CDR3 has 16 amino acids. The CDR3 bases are TGTGCCAGCAGTTACTCGACCGGACAAGGAGGCACTGAAGCTTTCTTT. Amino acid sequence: CASSYSTGQGGTEAFF.

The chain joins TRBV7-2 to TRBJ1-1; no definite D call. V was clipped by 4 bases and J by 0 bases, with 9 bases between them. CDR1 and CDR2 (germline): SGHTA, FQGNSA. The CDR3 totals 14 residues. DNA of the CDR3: TGTGCCAGCAGCTCAGACGGTGTGAACACTGAAGCTTTCTTT. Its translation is CASSSDGVNTEAFF.

The CDR3 is CASSLDRAVGELFF. CDR3 DNA: TGTGCCAGCAGCTTAGACAGGGCGGTCGGGGAGCTGTTTTTT. This chain connects TRBV11-2 to TRBJ2-2, with a weak D call TRBD1 (5 bases). The CDR3 sequence is 14 residues long. Trimming removed 0 bases from V and 7 bases from J, with 9 bases in between. From germline, CDR1 is SGHAT and CDR2 FQNNGV.

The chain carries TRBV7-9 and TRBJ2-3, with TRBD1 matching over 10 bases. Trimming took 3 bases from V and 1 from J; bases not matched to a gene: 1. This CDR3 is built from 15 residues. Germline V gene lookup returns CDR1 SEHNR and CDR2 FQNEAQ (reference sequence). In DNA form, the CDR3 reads TGTGCCAGCAGCTTGACAGGGGGCCGCACAGATACGCAGTATTTT. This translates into CASSLTGGRTDTQYF.